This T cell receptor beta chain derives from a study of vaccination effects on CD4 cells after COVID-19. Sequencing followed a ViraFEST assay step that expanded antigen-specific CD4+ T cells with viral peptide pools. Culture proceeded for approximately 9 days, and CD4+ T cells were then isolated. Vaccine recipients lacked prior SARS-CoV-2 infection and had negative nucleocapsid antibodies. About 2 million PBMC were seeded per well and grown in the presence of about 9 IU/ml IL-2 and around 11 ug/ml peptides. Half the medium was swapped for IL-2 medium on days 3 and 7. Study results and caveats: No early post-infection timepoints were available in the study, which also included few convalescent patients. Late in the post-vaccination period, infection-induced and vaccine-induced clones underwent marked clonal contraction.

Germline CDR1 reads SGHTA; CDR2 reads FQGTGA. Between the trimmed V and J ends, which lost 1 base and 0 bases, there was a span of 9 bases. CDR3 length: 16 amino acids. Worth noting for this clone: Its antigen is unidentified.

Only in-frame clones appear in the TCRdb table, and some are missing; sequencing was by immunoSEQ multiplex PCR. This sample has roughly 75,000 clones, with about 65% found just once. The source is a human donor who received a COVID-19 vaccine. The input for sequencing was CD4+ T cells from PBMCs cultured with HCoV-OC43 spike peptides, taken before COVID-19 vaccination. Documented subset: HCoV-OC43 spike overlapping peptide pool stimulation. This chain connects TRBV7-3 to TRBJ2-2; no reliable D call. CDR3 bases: TGTGCCAGCAGCTTAATGTCACCCTCGAACACCGGGGAGCTGTTTTTT. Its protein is CASSLMSPSNTGELFF.